One and the same sample provided the 3 T cell receptor beta chains below, sequenced in a study of blood T cell repertoires in COVID-19. Assay used: immunoSEQ multiplex PCR; TCRdb lists only in-frame clones, some missing. Of approximately 94,000 clones listed, around 90% are singletons. The sample taken for sequencing was peripheral blood. All receptors come from a woman older than 75 with active COVID-19.

The V gene is TRBV9, the J gene TRBJ2-3; TRBD2 matches at 9 bases. The germline V gene encodes CDR1 SGDLS and CDR2 YYNGEE. The CDR3 sequence is 14 residues long. J was trimmed by 6 bases and V by 4 bases; bases with no gene match: 6. The CDR3, as DNA: TGTGCCAGCAGCCCTGGGACTAGCATTGATACGCAGTATTTT. Its protein product is CASSPGTSIDTQYF.

This clone occurred a few times. This chain uses TRBV5-1 with TRBJ1-4; the D gene is possibly TRBD1 (5 bases). This CDR3 has 14 amino acids. Trimming pared 4 bases from V and 5 bases from J, leaving 12 bases between. Germline lookup yields CDR1 SGHRS and CDR2 YFSETQ. The CDR3 bases are TGCGCCAGCAGCAACGGACAACCGAATGAAAAACTGTTTTTT. Translated: CASSNGQPNEKLFF.

V gene TRBV5-1 combines with J gene TRBJ2-3, with TRBD2 matching over 7 bases. Per germline, CDR1 SGHRS and CDR2 YFSETQ. V was pared by 4 bases and J by 1 base, with 9 bases of the junction left unmatched. This CDR3 is built from 16 residues. The CDR3, as DNA: TGCGCCAGCAGCCCCCTACAAGGGAGGGGCACAGATACGCAGTATTTT. Translated: CASSPLQGRGTDTQYF.